This TCR beta chain was captured by sequencing in a study of blood T cells in healthy people across ages. Study outcomes and limitations: Roughly linear age-related decline in beta diversity appeared, significant by age 40.

This clonotype was observed a few times. Its antigen is unidentified. This CDR3 region has 12 residues. CDR1 and CDR2 (germline): DFQATT, SNEGSKA (reference sequence). V was clipped by 6 bases and J by 6 bases; unmatched bases: 7. It was with a sample-barcoded 5' primer and a J-beta primer mix that a second PCR of roughly 7 to 12 cycles was run. Each CDR3 protein gets one entry after TCRdb re-called the 5' RACE reads with MiXCR. The sample includes about 650,000 distinct CDR3 sequences, 32% of them seen just once. Every participating donor contributed about 10 milliliters of peripheral blood through a draw. A minimum of 6 million PBMCs was isolated per sample.

The gene calls are TRBV20-1 and TRBJ1-1, with TRBD1 matching 7 bases. The clonotype originates from an elderly woman in good health. The sample taken for sequencing was blood. The CDR3: CSAPRGSAEAFF. DNA for the CDR3: TGCAGTGCCCCCAGGGGGTCGGCTGAAGCTTTCTTT.